This T cell receptor (beta chain) was recovered during a study of T-cell reconstitution after alpha-beta-depleted transplantation in children. Study outcomes and limitations: The authors attributed T-cell counts and diversity one year after transplant mostly to newly produced T cells. After transplant, high TCRbeta diversity at day 60 in some patients arose from surviving recipient T cells and thymic progenitors. Reportedly, only several hundred clones from non-depleted graft cells drove alpha-beta T-cell counts at about two months.

CDR1 is KGHDR, CDR2 SFDVKD, per germline. The V gene end was trimmed by 7 bases and the J gene end by 2 bases; junction bases not matched to a gene: 6. The CDR3 sequence is 16 residues long. Unique molecular identifiers were incorporated when the TCRbeta library was constructed. In TCRdb, the PCR reads were re-called with MiXCR into one record per CDR3 protein. The table shows approximately 300,000 distinct CDR3 sequences, with around 10% occurring only once. This clonotype was recorded at least ten times. Its matching antigen is unknown. The clonotype originates from a boy under three years old with acute myeloid leukemia, due to receive a stem cell transplant. The chain links TRBV24-1 to TRBJ2-1, with 11 bases fitting TRBD1. The sequenced sample was PBMCs, obtained before TCRalphabeta/CD19-depleted stem cell transplant. The CDR3 region is CATSPGQGAPYNEQFF. In DNA form, the CDR3 reads TGTGCCACCAGCCCCGGACAGGGGGCTCCCTACAATGAGCAGTTCTTC.